What follows are 11 T cell receptor beta chains derived from one specimen sequenced in a study of T cells after yellow fever vaccination. TCRdb re-derived calls from the 5' RACE reads in MiXCR, one entry per CDR3 protein. The sample has 250,000 or so distinct CDR3 sequences, approximately 3.8% seen once. The specimen was PBMCs, collected 15 days after the yellow fever booster vaccination. These receptors came from a man younger than 35 who received the YFV17D yellow fever vaccine.

This chain links TRBV20-1 with TRBJ1-1; 8 bases align to TRBD1. CDR3 size: 14 residues. Losses at the gene ends were 1 base for V and 4 bases for J; bases not matched to a gene: 5. Germline lookup yields CDR1 DFQATT and CDR2 SNEGSKA (reference sequence). The CDR3 here is CSARVQGGSTEAFF. The CDR3 coding sequence is TGCAGTGCTAGAGTACAGGGGGGGAGCACTGAAGCTTTCTTT.

The rearrangement links TRBV20-1 to TRBJ2-3; D is perhaps TRBD1 or TRBD2 (5 bases each). CDR1 is DFQATT and CDR2 is SNEGSKA in the germline V gene (reference sequence). The ends were cut back, 8 bases at V and 3 bases at J, with 9 bases in the middle. The CDR3 runs to 11 residues. The DNA of the CDR3 is TGCAGTACAGAGGGGACAGATACGCAGTATTTT. Translating gives CSTEGTDTQYF.

This clonotype was observed at least ten times. The chain employs TRBV7-8 and TRBJ2-1; 7 bases align to TRBD1. Germline trimming cut 1 base from V and 0 bases from J; bases unmatched to any gene: 3. The V gene's germline CDR1 is SGHVS and CDR2 FQNEAQ. This CDR3 is 16 amino acids long. CDR3 in DNA: TGTGCCAGCAGCTTAGTCAGGGGGACCTCCTACAATGAGCAGTTCTTC. Translated: CASSLVRGTSYNEQFF.

This clonotype was seen repeatedly, ten times or more. The rearrangement uses TRBV12-3 or TRBV12-4 and TRBJ1-5; 10 bases are a match to TRBD1. Unmatched junction bases numbered 4, after V lost 5 bases and J lost 6 bases. The CDR3 runs to 14 residues. The CDR3: CASSDRGQGQPQHF. The CDR3 DNA reads as TGTGCCAGCAGTGACAGGGGGCAAGGTCAGCCCCAGCATTTT.

In its sample, this clonotype was seen many times. The chain recombines TRBV12-3 or TRBV12-4 with TRBJ1-5; D is possibly TRBD1 (5 bases). Deletions cut 3 bases from V and 7 bases from J, with 13 bases between. CDR3 length: 14 amino acids. DNA for the CDR3: TGTGCCAGCAGTTTTACGGGGGGTATACAGCCCCAGCATTTT. Protein product: CASSFTGGIQPQHF.

In this sample, this clonotype turned up many times. The chain links TRBV5-1 to TRBJ1-4, with D tentatively TRBD1 (6 bases). Germline V gene sequence: CDR1 SGHRS, CDR2 YFSETQ. The ends were cut back, 4 bases at V and 6 bases at J, with 16 bases in the middle. This CDR3 region has 15 residues. In nucleotides, the CDR3 is TGCGCCAGCAGCGTTACAGGGAGAGGCGATGAAAAACTGTTTTTT. Encoded protein: CASSVTGRGDEKLFF.

In this sample, this clonotype turned up many times. The genes are TRBV20-1 and TRBJ2-7, with 9 bases aligning to TRBD2. This CDR3 has 16 amino acids. Germline V gene data show CDR1 as DFQATT and CDR2 as SNEGSKA (reference sequence). V lost 6 bases to trimming and J lost 7 bases; unmatched junction nucleotides: 19. The CDR3: CSAPRRGSGGPGEQYF. DNA for the CDR3: TGCAGTGCCCCCCGCCGGGGGAGCGGGGGGCCGGGAGAGCAGTACTTC.

The V and J genes are TRBV4-3 and TRBJ2-1; a possible D gene is TRBD1 (6 bases). CDR3 length: 14 residues. The V end lost 1 base, the J end lost 8 bases, and 12 bases lay between the germline ends. CDR1 and CDR2 from the germline V gene are LGHNA and YSLEER. Here the CDR3 reads CASSQVRGLDEQFF. The CDR3 DNA sequence: TGCGCCAGCAGCCAAGTCAGGGGATTAGATGAGCAGTTCTTC.

Many counts were recorded for this clonotype. The J gene is TRBJ2-1, the V gene TRBV12-3 or TRBV12-4; perhaps TRBD1 as D (8 bases). The length of the CDR3 is 17 residues. V shed 5 bases and J shed 0 bases, with 17 bases lying between them. The CDR3 region is CASSTRQGRDSYNEQFF. The DNA of the CDR3 is TGTGCCAGCAGTACCCGACAGGGGAGGGACTCCTACAATGAGCAGTTCTTC.

This clonotype was detected ten times or more. The rearrangement joins TRBV7-2 to TRBJ2-2; 9 bases align to TRBD1. J gave up 5 bases and V 4 bases, and 5 bases lay outside the gene matches. This CDR3 has 15 residues. Germline CDR1 SGHTA, CDR2 FQGNSA. The CDR3 DNA reads TGTGCCAGCAGCTCTTATGGGACAGGGACCGGGGAGCTGTTTTTT. This sequence encodes CASSSYGTGTGELFF.

This clonotype has a count of ten or more. V gene TRBV12-3 or TRBV12-4 combines with J gene TRBJ1-5; D uncertain. V gave up 2 bases and J gave up 0 bases, with 11 bases separating them. This CDR3 is built from 16 residues. The CDR3 protein is CASSLWYRHSNQPQHF. The CDR3, as DNA: TGTGCCAGCAGTTTATGGTACAGACATAGCAATCAGCCCCAGCATTTT.